These 21 T cell receptor beta chains were sequenced from one sample in a study of radiotherapy plus CTLA-4 blockade in lung cancer. Using immunoSEQ multiplex PCR, the repertoire was profiled, and TCRdb retains in-frame clones only, with some absent. The table includes about 86,000 clones, over 80% detected once. The specimen was peripheral blood, collected from a patient treated with radiotherapy plus ipilimumab. These receptors originate from a human donor with non-small cell lung cancer who had stable disease on radiotherapy plus ipilimumab.

This chain connects TRBV5-1 to TRBJ2-7; 9 bases map to TRBD1. Germline V gene data show CDR1 as SGHRS and CDR2 as YFSETQ. V shed 4 bases and J 6 bases; nucleotides not matched to a gene: 5. The CDR3 is 13 amino acids. The CDR3 protein is CASSPGQGPEQYF. The DNA for the CDR3 is TGCGCCAGCAGCCCGGGACAGGGCCCCGAGCAGTACTTC.

The chain links TRBV6-5 to TRBJ1-2, with 10 bases identical to TRBD1. The V gene's germline CDR1 is MNHEY and CDR2 SVGAGI. The length of the CDR3 is 14 residues. The junction had 6 bases not matched to a gene; V was cut back by 5 bases and J by 6 bases. CDR3 sequence: CASSNRGQGHGYTF. The CDR3, as DNA: TGTGCCAGCAGTAACCGGGGACAGGGGCATGGCTACACCTTC.

The rearrangement joins TRBV7-2 to TRBJ1-5, with 7 positions matching TRBD1. The germline CDR1 and CDR2 sequences are SGHTA and FQGNSA. The CDR3 covers 16 residues. V trimming: 5 bases; J trimming: 7 bases; junction bases outside the gene matches: 14. The CDR3 region is CASSAEGRGGSQPQHF. CDR3 nucleotides: TGTGCCAGCAGCGCCGAGGGCAGGGGGGGAAGCCAGCCCCAGCATTTT.

The chain recombines TRBV18 with TRBJ1-1; 7 bases line up with TRBD1. The V gene end was trimmed by 3 bases and the J gene end by 3 bases; junction bases not matched to a gene: 7. Germline assignment: CDR1 KGHSH and CDR2 LQKENI. The CDR3 sequence is 15 residues long. In nucleotides, the CDR3 is TGTGCCAGCTCACCTAACGACAGGGCGGACACTGAAGCTTTCTTT. Translation: CASSPNDRADTEAFF.

This clone was counted a few times. The rearrangement links TRBV7-3 to TRBJ2-3; D is possibly TRBD1 or TRBD2 (5 bases each). V was pared by 5 bases and J by 5 bases, with 14 bases between. The CDR3 runs 14 residues. Germline V lookup: CDR1 SGHTA, CDR2 FQGTGA. This CDR3 is CASSRQRDRDTQYF. Here the CDR3 DNA reads TGTGCCAGCAGCCGACAGAGGGATAGAGATACGCAGTATTTT.

This rearrangement joins TRBV2 to TRBJ2-6; 7 bases are shared with TRBD1. Germline trimming cut 0 bases from V and 0 bases from J; bases unmatched to any gene: 2. The CDR3 is 17 residues long. Germline V gives CDR1 SNHLY, CDR2 FYNNEI. CDR3 sequence reads: CASSEAQGVSGANVLTF. The DNA of the CDR3 is TGTGCCAGCAGTGAAGCCCAGGGGGTCTCTGGGGCCAACGTCCTGACTTTC.

This chain joins TRBV6-5 and TRBJ2-7; possibly TRBD1 for D (6 bases). Per germline, CDR1 MNHEY and CDR2 SVGAGI. CDR3 length: 13 residues. V lost 4 bases, J lost 5 bases, and 12 bases lay in between. The CDR3 sequence: CASSFQGIDEQYF. CDR3 nucleotide sequence: TGTGCCAGCAGTTTCCAGGGGATCGACGAGCAGTACTTC.

The chain links TRBV5-6 to TRBJ2-3, with 11 bases aligning to TRBD2. Germline V gene lookup returns CDR1 SGHDT and CDR2 YYEEEE. J gave up 4 bases and V 5 bases, and 9 bases lay outside the gene matches. This CDR3 has 16 amino acids. The CDR3 sequence: CASRGVLAGEADTQYF. CDR3 nucleotides: TGTGCCAGCAGGGGGGTACTAGCGGGAGAGGCAGATACGCAGTATTTT.

In the case of this clone: Other DNA sequences within the sample encode an identical CDR3. The chain employs TRBV5-1 and TRBJ1-4, with TRBD1 matching 10 bases. This CDR3 is 15 amino acids long. Unmatched junction bases numbered 8, after V lost 4 bases and J lost 8 bases. Germline lookup yields CDR1 SGHRS and CDR2 YFSETQ. As DNA, the CDR3 is TGCGCCAGCAGCACATCGACAGGGGGCGGCGAAAAACTGTTTTTT. Translation gives CASSTSTGGGEKLFF.

The chain has TRBV19 and TRBJ1-3; D is undetermined. Trimming shortened V by 6 bases and J by 4 bases, and 16 bases separated the two germline ends. The CDR3 has 15 residues. Germline V gene data show CDR1 as LNHDA and CDR2 as SQIVND (reference sequence). This CDR3 reads CASSPPLGFGNTIYF. CDR3 in DNA: TGTGCCAGTAGCCCGCCTCTCGGGTTCGGAAACACCATATATTTT. The variable domain in full, with the rest retrieved from reference TRBV19 and TRBJ1-3, is DGGITQSPKYLFRKEGQNVTLSCEQNLNHDAMYWYRQDPGQGLRLIYYSQIVNDFQKGDIAEGYSVSREKKESFPLTVTSAQKNPTAFYLCASSPPLGFGNTIYFGEGSWLTVV.

V and J are TRBV5-8 and TRBJ2-2; D perhaps matches TRBD2 (6 bases). Germline V gene lookup returns CDR1 SGHTS and CDR2 YDEGEE. Trimming left V 3 bases short and J 1 base short, with 10 bases between. The CDR3 length is 15 residues. The DNA for the CDR3 is TGTGCCAGCAGCTGGGGACTCGGGAACACCGGGGAGCTGTTTTTT. Protein: CASSWGLGNTGELFF.

V and J are TRBV2 and TRBJ1-2, with D tentatively TRBD1 (6 bases). The CDR3 extends over 14 amino acids. Germline lookup yields CDR1 SNHLY and CDR2 FYNNEI. V lost 4 bases to trimming and J lost 2 bases, with 11 bases between them. CDR3 sequence reads: CASSATGPNYGYTF. The CDR3 DNA reads as TGTGCCAGCAGTGCAACAGGGCCGAACTATGGCTACACCTTC.

V and J are TRBV7-3 and TRBJ2-3, with D tentatively TRBD1 (6 bases). Trimming cost V 6 bases and J 6 bases, with 16 bases left between them. The CDR3 length is 14 residues. Germline CDR1 SGHTA, CDR2 FQGTGA. The DNA of the CDR3 is TGTGCCAGCAGTTATACAGGGACGGGCGATACGCAGTATTTT. Translation: CASSYTGTGDTQYF.

The chain is built from TRBV20-1 and TRBJ2-1, with D tentatively TRBD2 (7 bases). V was pared by 5 bases and J by 15 bases, with 17 bases between. The V gene's germline CDR1 is DFQATT and CDR2 SNEGSKA (reference sequence). This CDR3 has 11 amino acids. CDR3 coding DNA: TGCAGTGCTTGGGGGGGGCTCGGCGGGTTCTTC. Its translation is CSAWGGLGGFF.

The V and J genes are TRBV11-1 and TRBJ2-1; 9 nucleotides align to TRBD2. This CDR3 comprises 15 residues. Germline V CDR1 and CDR2: SGHAT, FQDESV (reference sequence). J gave up 8 bases and V 6 bases, and 11 bases lay outside the gene matches. The CDR3 loop reads CASRRREGRSDEQFF. The CDR3 bases are TGTGCCAGCAGGCGGCGGGAGGGCCGAAGCGATGAGCAGTTCTTC.

This clone was picked up a small number of times. The chain has TRBV13 and TRBJ2-7; 8 nucleotides agree with TRBD2. CDR1 is PRHDT, CDR2 FYEKMQ, per germline (reference sequence). The CDR3 is made up of 14 amino acids. V shed 4 bases and J 0 bases; nucleotides not matched to a gene: 2. CDR3 nucleotides: TGTGCCAGCAGCTCCGGGACTAGCTCCTACGAGCAGTACTTC. It codes for CASSSGTSSYEQYF.

V is TRBV5-1 and J is TRBJ1-1; 11 bases match TRBD1. V was clipped by 2 bases and J by 1 base; unmatched bases: 4. CDR1 is SGHRS, CDR2 YFSETQ, per germline. CDR3 length equals 16 residues. CDR3 nucleotides: TGCGCCAGCAGCTTCGGACAGGGGGCAAGGAACACTGAAGCTTTCTTT. Translating gives CASSFGQGARNTEAFF.

V and J are TRBV19 and TRBJ2-7, with TRBD1 identical over 8 bases. The CDR3 sequence is 12 residues long. V dropped 5 bases and J dropped 7; count of bases not matched to a gene: 4. The germline V gene encodes CDR1 LNHDA and CDR2 SQIVND (reference sequence). The CDR3 coding sequence is TGTGCCAGTAGTCCAACAGGGGGAGAGCAGTACTTC. It encodes CASSPTGGEQYF.

The rearrangement uses TRBV5-4 and TRBJ2-6; D remains ambiguous. Deletions cut 0 bases from V and 0 bases from J, with 13 bases between. The germline CDR1 and CDR2 sequences are SGHNT and YYREEE (reference sequence). This CDR3 is 18 amino acids long. For the CDR3, the DNA is TGTGCCAGCAGCTTGGGGACGGGTCCCTACTCTGGGGCCAACGTCCTGACTTTC. Translation: CASSLGTGPYSGANVLTF.

V usage is TRBV30 and J usage is TRBJ1-3; D remains ambiguous. This CDR3 has 16 amino acids. CDR1 and CDR2 from the germline V gene are GTSNPN and SVGIG (reference sequence). V lost 0 bases and J 0 bases, leaving 12 bases between the germline ends. The CDR3 loop is CAWSVGRPNSGNTIYF. CDR3 bases: TGTGCCTGGAGTGTAGGGCGGCCCAACTCTGGAAACACCATATATTTT. Full variable domain (outside the CDR3, taken from reference TRBV30 and TRBJ1-3): SQTIHQWPATLVQPVGSPLSLECTVEGTSNPNLYWYRQAAGRGLQLLFYSVGIGQISSEVPQNLSASRPQDRQFILSSKKLLLSDSGFYLCAWSVGRPNSGNTIYFGEGSWLTVV.

The rearrangement uses TRBV4-1 and TRBJ1-2, with a tentative D call TRBD1 (5 bases). Trimming shortened V by 0 bases and J by 4 bases, and 15 bases separated the two germline ends. The V gene's germline CDR1 is MGHRA and CDR2 YSYEKL. This CDR3 comprises 16 residues. CDR3 nucleotides: TGCGCCAGCAGCCAAGAGGGCCAGGGCGTCGGCTATGGCTACACCTTC. This codes for CASSQEGQGVGYGYTF.